These 15 T cell receptor beta chains were all obtained from the same sample, sequenced in a study of T cells in Graves' hyperthyroidism and ophthalmopathy. TCR beta CDR3 regions were amplified from RNA. The TCR CDR3 first-round RT-PCR relied on the HTBI primer set. A single record per CDR3 protein comes from TCRdb applying MiXCR to the multiplex PCR reads. The data contain around 760,000 distinct CDR3 sequences, about 35% of them singletons. Sequencing was performed on blood. Receptors originate from a woman aged 40 to 49 with Graves' hyperthyroidism.

This clonotype came up many times. V gene TRBV12-3 or TRBV12-4 combines with J gene TRBJ1-2; no firm D call. With 3 bases removed from V and 2 bases from J, the gap between germline ends came to 7 bases. This CDR3 spans 13 amino acids. DNA of the CDR3: TGTGCCAGCAGTTTCGGGATGAACTATGGCTACACCTTC. It translates to CASSFGMNYGYTF.

The chain couples TRBV7-2 to TRBJ2-3; a weak D match, TRBD2 (6 bases). The V end lost 5 bases, the J end lost 5 bases, and 11 bases lay between the germline ends. The CDR3 is made up of 13 amino acids. Germline-derived CDR1 and CDR2 are SGHTA and FQGNSA. The CDR3 region is CASSTGSLDTQYF. The DNA of the CDR3 is TGTGCCAGCAGCACCGGGAGTCTAGATACGCAGTATTTT. The full variable domain, rest sourced from reference TRBV7-2 and TRBJ2-3, is GAGVSQSPSNKVTEKGKDVELRCDPISGHTALYWYRQSLGQGLEFLIYFQGNSAPDKSGLPSDRFSAERTGGSVSTLTIQRTQQEDSAVYLCASSTGSLDTQYFGPGTRLTVL.

This clonotype was found many times. The chain links TRBV20-1 to TRBJ2-2; 8 bases agree with TRBD2. Germline V gene sequence: CDR1 DFQATT, CDR2 SNEGSKA (reference sequence). The junction had 9 bases not matched to a gene; V was cut back by 5 bases and J by 4 bases. CDR3 length: 15 amino acids. CDR3 sequence (DNA): TGCAGTGCTTGGACGGGGGGGCGTAGCACCGGGGAGCTGTTTTTT. This encodes CSAWTGGRSTGELFF.

This clonotype was picked up a small number of times. V gene TRBV7-9 combines with J gene TRBJ1-2; TRBD1 agrees at 8 bases. Germline V gene data show CDR1 as SEHNR and CDR2 as FQNEAQ (reference sequence). The CDR3 is 13 amino acids. V was clipped by 5 bases and J by 7 bases; unmatched bases: 6. The CDR3 DNA reads TGTGCCAGCAGCGGGCCAGGGGGCTCTGGCTACACCTTC. Its protein is CASSGPGGSGYTF.

The gene calls are TRBV12-3 or TRBV12-4 and TRBJ2-5; perhaps TRBD2 as D (6 bases). The V end was cut by 2 bases, the J end by 1 base, with 14 bases between. The CDR3 runs 16 residues. CDR3: CASSLWAGRRQETQYF. CDR3 in DNA: TGTGCCAGCAGTTTATGGGCAGGGAGGCGCCAAGAGACCCAGTACTTC.

This clonotype was detected many times. The rearrangement links TRBV19 to TRBJ1-2, with 10 bases fitting TRBD1. Looked up from germline, CDR1 is LNHDA and CDR2 is SQIVND (reference sequence). The ends lost 6 bases at V and 2 bases at J; junction bases unmatched: 0. The CDR3 has 13 amino acids. The CDR3 sequence is CASRDRGNYGYTF. DNA for the CDR3: TGTGCCAGTAGGGACAGGGGGAACTATGGCTACACCTTC.

As to this clonotype: A clone one base away is much larger, so this may be a read error. The genes are TRBV19 and TRBJ1-5; 8 bases are shared with TRBD1. From germline, CDR1 is LNHDA and CDR2 SQIVND (reference sequence). This CDR3 contains 15 residues. CDR3 sequence: CASLDRVYSNQHQHF. Written as DNA, the CDR3 is TGTGCCAGTCTGGACAGGGTCTATAGCAATCAGCACCAGCATTTT.

The chain carries TRBV7-2 and TRBJ1-6; tentatively, D is TRBD1 (5 bases). The V and J ends lost 5 bases and 7 bases respectively, with 18 bases between them. There are 16 residues in the CDR3. Per the germline V gene, CDR1 is SGHTA and CDR2 is FQGNSA. The CDR3 protein is CASSPRRGVLNSPLHF. The DNA for the CDR3 is TGTGCCAGCAGCCCAAGGCGGGGGGTCCTGAATTCACCCCTCCACTTT.

This clonotype was detected many times. J is TRBJ1-4 and V is TRBV20-1, with TRBD1 as a possible D gene (5 bases). Germline loops: CDR1 DFQATT, CDR2 SNEGSKA (reference sequence). The CDR3 spans 15 residues. V was pared by 3 bases and J by 3 bases, with 14 bases between. CDR3 loop: CSARPAGPPNEKLFF. The CDR3 region has the DNA TGCAGTGCTAGGCCTGCGGGACCTCCTAATGAAAAACTGTTTTTT.

The J gene is TRBJ2-7, the V gene TRBV6-5, with D perhaps matching TRBD1 or TRBD2 (7 bases each). The germline CDR1 and CDR2 sequences are MNHEY and SVGAGI. The CDR3 is 15 amino acids. V was pared by 7 bases and J by 3 bases, with 19 bases between. CDR3 region: CASNLGQAGDYEQYF. The CDR3 DNA is TGTGCCAGCAACCTCGGACAGGCGGGAGACTACGAGCAGTACTTC.

The gene calls are TRBV28 and TRBJ1-6; D uncertain. CDR3 size: 13 residues. Trimming cost V 1 base and J 8 bases, with 6 bases left between them. Germline V gene lookup returns CDR1 MDHEN and CDR2 SYDVKM. The CDR3: CASSLLNYSPLHF. CDR3 coding DNA: TGTGCCAGCAGTTTATTGAACTATTCACCCCTCCACTTT.

The sample holds many counts of this clonotype. The gene calls are TRBV2 and TRBJ1-5; D not resolved. The CDR3 totals 14 residues. Per germline, CDR1 SNHLY and CDR2 FYNNEI. V dropped 8 bases and J dropped 6 bases, with 17 bases sitting between them. CDR3 amino acids: CASWGGNLPQPQHF. The CDR3 DNA sequence: TGTGCCAGCTGGGGTGGAAACCTCCCTCAGCCCCAGCATTTT. Looking up the rest from reference TRBV2 and TRBJ1-5 gives the full variable domain: EPEVTQTPSHQVTQMGQEVILRCVPISNHLYFYWYRQILGQKVEFLVSFYNNEISEKSEIFDDQFSVERPDGSNFTLKIRSTKLEDSAMYFCASWGGNLPQPQHFGDGTRLSIL.

At least ten counts were recorded for this clonotype. V is TRBV29-1 and J is TRBJ2-5; possible D gene TRBD2, 6 bases. V was trimmed by 4 bases and J by 5 bases, leaving 11 bases between them. In germline, CDR1 is SQVTM, CDR2 ANQGSEA. There are 12 residues in the CDR3. This CDR3 reads CSVVGGSETQYF. As DNA, the CDR3 is TGCAGCGTTGTGGGAGGAAGCGAGACCCAGTACTTC.

Points on this clonotype: A read error is possible here, since a much larger clone lies one base away. The chain carries TRBV29-1 and TRBJ1-2; D gene unclear. The germline gives CDR1 SQVTM, CDR2 ANQGSEA. There are 15 residues in the CDR3. Trimming left V 4 bases short and J 0 bases short, with 15 bases between. The CDR3 is CSVVGSSKTNYGYTF. CDR3 in DNA: TGCAGCGTTGTTGGGAGTTCTAAGACTAACTATGGCTACACCTTC. Supplemented by reference TRBV29-1 and TRBJ1-2, the full variable domain reads SAVISQKPSRDICQRGTSLTIQCQVDSQVTMMFWYRQQPGQSLTLIATANQGSEATYESGFVIDKFPISRPNLTFSTLTVSNMSPEDSSIYLCSVVGSSKTNYGYTFGSGTRLTVV.

This clonotype was counted ten times or more. The V and J genes are TRBV5-1 and TRBJ1-6; D may be TRBD1 (6 bases). The CDR3 contains 13 residues. Germline V gene sequence: CDR1 SGHRS, CDR2 YFSETQ. The V gene lost 1 base and the J gene lost 9 bases, with 8 bases spanning the gap. CDR3 residues: CASSLQGPSPLHF. CDR3 sequence (DNA): TGCGCCAGCAGCTTGCAGGGGCCTTCACCCCTCCACTTT. Full variable domain (missing parts from reference TRBV5-1 and TRBJ1-6): KAGVTQTPRYLIKTRGQQVTLSCSPISGHRSVSWYQQTPGQGLQFLFEYFSETQRNKGNFPGRFSGRQFSNSRSEMNVSTLELGDSALYLCASSLQGPSPLHFGNGTRLTVT.